This TCR beta chain was documented in a study of shared clonotypes between healthy human individuals. This table comes from immunoSEQ multiplex PCR, and its TCRdb copy is limited to in-frame clones, with some not included. The sample includes approximately 1.4 million clones, 95% to 99% of them seen just once. Germline CDR1 and CDR2: SGHAT and FQNNGV. The CDR3 runs to 18 residues. V trimming: 5 bases; J trimming: 0 bases; junction bases outside the gene matches: 13. The study separated CD4+ cells into CD45RA+ naive and CD45RA-negative memory subsets. This clone was seen once. The source of this sequence is a man aged 25 to 40 in good health. This chain joins TRBV11-2 and TRBJ1-2; 9 bases agree with TRBD1. Sequenced sample: naive CD4+ T cells sorted from blood. Subset in this sample: CD45RA+ positively selected. CDR3 sequence (DNA): TGTGCCAGCAGCAAGACCGGGACAGGGAGAAAAGCTAACTATGGCTACACCTTC. It yields the protein CASSKTGTGRKANYGYTF.